These 17 T cell receptor beta chains were sequenced from one sample in a study of cytomegalovirus exposure and HLA in healthy donors. The PCR made use of 60 Vbeta and 13 Jbeta primers. Generated by immunoSEQ multiplex PCR, the TCRdb table keeps only in-frame clones and is missing some. There are about 120,000 clones in the sample; roughly 60% occur only once, and 8% to 10% lies in the top ten. Sequenced input: PBMCs. The receptors shown here come from a man aged 35 to 55 in good health and CMV-seropositive.

The chain employs TRBV5-1 and TRBJ2-7, with 7 bases matching TRBD2. This CDR3 has 15 residues. Germline CDR1 and CDR2: SGHRS and YFSETQ. V shed 0 bases and J 2 bases; nucleotides not matched to a gene: 5. CDR3 nucleotide sequence: TGCGCCAGCAGCTTGGAGCGGGGTGGGACCTACGAGCAGTACTTC. This encodes CASSLERGGTYEQYF.

The chain joins TRBV25-1 to TRBJ2-7; 8 bases map to TRBD2. V lost 2 bases, J lost 2 bases, and 5 bases stayed unmatched. This CDR3 is 15 amino acids long. Germline CDR1 reads MGHDK; CDR2 reads SYGVNS. The CDR3 sequence is CASSEKRESPYEQYF. As DNA, the CDR3 is TGTGCCAGCAGTGAAAAGCGGGAGAGTCCCTACGAGCAGTACTTC.

This clone was counted once. This chain uses TRBV11-2 with TRBJ1-1, with a tentative D call TRBD1 (5 bases). Deletions cut 2 bases from V and 2 bases from J, with 18 bases between. CDR1 is SGHAT, CDR2 FQNNGV, per germline. This CDR3 comprises 17 residues. The CDR3 loop is CASSLLRQGSLNTEAFF. The CDR3 region has the DNA TGTGCCAGCAGCTTACTTAGGCAGGGCTCCCTTAACACTGAAGCTTTCTTT.

The chain has TRBV7-3 and TRBJ1-1, with a possible D match to TRBD1 (5 bases). Germline V lookup: CDR1 SGHTA, CDR2 FQGTGA. V lost 0 bases and J lost 1, with 6 bases in between. This CDR3 is 14 amino acids long. The CDR3 nucleotides read TGTGCCAGCAGCTTAACCGGGGGGAACACTGAAGCTTTCTTT. It codes for CASSLTGGNTEAFF. Full variable domain (remainder filled in from reference TRBV7-3 and TRBJ1-1): GAGVSQTPSNKVTEKGKYVELRCDPISGHTALYWYRQSLGQGPEFLIYFQGTGAADDSGLPNDRFFAVRPEGSVSTLKIQRTERGDSAVYLCASSLTGGNTEAFFGQGTRLTVV.

This clone was counted only a few times. V is TRBV19 and J is TRBJ1-1; tentative D call: TRBD1 (5 bases). V was shortened by 1 base and J by 7 bases, with 13 bases between the two germline ends. The CDR3 is made up of 14 amino acids. Germline V gene sequence: CDR1 LNHDA, CDR2 SQIVND (reference sequence). CDR3 nucleotides: TGTGCCAGTAGTATAGGTGGACATCCGAGTGAAGCTTTCTTT. Encoded protein: CASSIGGHPSEAFF.

The chain carries TRBV11-2 and TRBJ1-1; 12 bases match TRBD1. This CDR3 region has 18 residues. Unmatched junction bases numbered 10, after V lost 3 bases and J lost 2 bases. Germline-derived CDR1 and CDR2 are SGHAT and FQNNGV. The CDR3 DNA reads TGTGCCAGCAGCTTGGCGGGACAGGGGGCACTGGGTAACACTGAAGCTTTCTTT. Amino acids: CASSLAGQGALGNTEAFF.

The gene calls are TRBV19 and TRBJ2-5; D possibly corresponds to TRBD1 (6 bases). CDR1 and CDR2 from the germline V gene are LNHDA and SQIVND (reference sequence). The V and J ends lost 5 bases and 4 bases respectively, with 17 bases between them. This CDR3 has 15 amino acids. The CDR3 protein is CASSPPQGMGETQYF. DNA for the CDR3: TGTGCCAGTAGTCCCCCACAGGGTATGGGAGAGACCCAGTACTTC.

The rearrangement joins TRBV7-9 to TRBJ2-1; D gene unclear. Trimming pared 11 bases from V and 2 bases from J, leaving 7 bases between. The V gene's germline CDR1 is SEHNR and CDR2 FQNEAQ (reference sequence). This CDR3 contains 11 residues. CDR3 protein: CAPETYNEQFF. CDR3 sequence (DNA): TGTGCCCCGGAGACCTACAATGAGCAGTTCTTC.

The V call is TRBV15, the J call TRBJ2-7; 10 bases map to TRBD1. Germline V gene data show CDR1 as LNHNV and CDR2 as YYDKDF (reference sequence). With V trimmed by 0 bases and J by 0 bases, 14 bases remained unmatched. The CDR3 is made up of 20 amino acids. CDR3 DNA: TGTGCCACCAGCAGAGATCAGGGATTTTGGGGACAGGGGAGCTCCTACGAGCAGTACTTC. It translates to CATSRDQGFWGQGSSYEQYF.

The chain uses TRBV19 and TRBJ1-2, with 9 bases aligning to TRBD1. This CDR3 is 16 amino acids long. V dropped 7 bases and J dropped 9; count of bases not matched to a gene: 18. CDR1 is LNHDA and CDR2 is SQIVND in the germline V gene (reference sequence). The CDR3 DNA is TGTGCCAGTACCCTTCTCCCCCGGGACAGGGTGTGGAGCTACACCTTC. This sequence encodes CASTLLPRDRVWSYTF.

The rearrangement joins TRBV18 to TRBJ2-5; 7 positions match TRBD2. Per germline, CDR1 KGHSH and CDR2 LQKENI. This CDR3 is 15 amino acids long. The J segment lost 5 bases and the V segment lost 1 base, leaving 7 bases of the junction unmatched. The CDR3 is CASSPRSGLGETQYF. The CDR3 coding sequence is TGTGCCAGCTCACCACGATCCGGACTAGGGGAGACCCAGTACTTC.

This clone was observed a few times. J is TRBJ1-2 and V is TRBV19; 8 bases are a match to TRBD1. This CDR3 spans 14 amino acids. J lost 8 bases, V lost 5 bases, and 10 bases had no gene match. Germline V lookup: CDR1 LNHDA, CDR2 SQIVND (reference sequence). Here the CDR3 reads CASSDRQGNWGYTF. For the CDR3, the DNA is TGTGCCAGTAGTGACCGACAGGGGAATTGGGGCTACACCTTC.

V is TRBV18 and J is TRBJ1-1; D is unresolved. Germline CDR1 is KGHSH and CDR2 is LQKENI. V was clipped by 1 base and J by 3 bases, with 12 bases between them. This CDR3 has 15 amino acids. The CDR3 nucleotides read TGTGCCAGCTCACCACGTGAGTTTGTGGACACTGAAGCTTTCTTT. Translation gives CASSPREFVDTEAFF.

The chain is built from TRBV28 and TRBJ1-3, with 7 bases identical to TRBD1. Germline assignment: CDR1 MDHEN and CDR2 SYDVKM. The CDR3 extends over 15 amino acids. V lost 5 bases to trimming and J lost 4 bases; unmatched junction nucleotides: 8. CDR3 in amino acids: CASSQGTALGNTIYF. CDR3 nucleotide sequence: TGTGCCAGCAGTCAAGGGACAGCACTGGGAAACACCATATATTTT.

The J gene is TRBJ2-3, the V gene TRBV6-1, with a weak D call TRBD2 (5 bases). Germline V gene sequence: CDR1 MNHNS, CDR2 SASEGT. The CDR3 length is 16 residues. V lost 1 base and J 3 bases, leaving 14 bases between the germline ends. The CDR3 loop reads CASSEGIERWTDTQYF. The CDR3 DNA reads TGTGCCAGCAGTGAAGGGATCGAGCGGTGGACAGATACGCAGTATTTT.

V is TRBV5-4 and J is TRBJ2-1, with a possible D match to TRBD1 (6 bases). V dropped 2 bases and J dropped 3 bases, with 12 bases sitting between them. The CDR3 consists of 15 residues. Looked up from germline, CDR1 is SGHNT and CDR2 is YYREEE (reference sequence). DNA of the CDR3: TGTGCCAGCAGCTTCCGGATGGACAGCTACAATGAGCAGTTCTTC. Its translation is CASSFRMDSYNEQFF.

The chain recombines TRBV27 with TRBJ2-5; 7 bases align to TRBD2. Germline CDR1 and CDR2: MNHEY and SMNVEV (reference sequence). The CDR3 runs to 13 residues. Trimming at V came to 4 bases and at J to 7 bases, leaving 6 bases not matched to a gene. The CDR3 nucleotides are TGTGCCAGCAGTTCCCGGACTAGAGGGACCCAGTACTTC. Its translation is CASSSRTRGTQYF.